The next 9 T cell receptor beta chains were all read from a single sample in a study of PD-L1 blockade in urothelial cancer. Sequencing was performed with immunoSEQ multiplex PCR; in TCRdb, only in-frame clones are kept and a portion is missing. The sample lists some 71,000 clones; roughly nine tenths were seen once. Sequences were derived from PBMCs, sampled around atezolizumab (anti-PD-L1) treatment. All receptors come from a man between 60 and 70 years old with urothelial cancer.

This clone came up once. In DNA, the CDR3 is TGCGCCAGCAGCCCGGACAGGGTGAATGAGCAGTTCTTC. Its translation is CASSPDRVNEQFF. The V and J genes are TRBV5-1 and TRBJ2-1; TRBD1 agrees at 8 bases. V dropped 4 bases and J dropped 7; count of bases not matched to a gene: 4. The CDR3 totals 13 residues. Germline V gives CDR1 SGHRS, CDR2 YFSETQ.

The chain carries TRBV4-3 and TRBJ2-5, with a weak D call TRBD1 (5 bases). The CDR3 spans 15 residues. Trimming took off 0 bases at V and 2 bases at J, with 10 bases between the two ends. Germline V gene sequence: CDR1 LGHNA, CDR2 YSLEER. The CDR3 region is CASSQDWGDQETQYF. The CDR3 coding sequence is TGCGCCAGCAGCCAAGATTGGGGCGATCAAGAGACCCAGTACTTC.

This clone came up once. The genes are TRBV5-4 and TRBJ1-2; D is uncertain. Germline V CDR1 and CDR2: SGHNT, YYREEE (reference sequence). V lost 2 bases and J 5 bases, leaving 10 bases between the germline ends. The CDR3 extends over 13 amino acids. CDR3 in DNA: TGTGCCAGCAGCTTCTCCGACGGGTATGGCTACACCTTC. Residues: CASSFSDGYGYTF.

The CDR3 DNA follows: TGCGCCAGCAGCCACGGGACTAGCGGCCAGCAGTTCTTC. It translates to CASSHGTSGQQFF. The V gene is TRBV5-1, the J gene TRBJ2-1; 11 nucleotides agree with TRBD2. This CDR3 has 13 amino acids. Per germline, CDR1 SGHRS and CDR2 YFSETQ. V was clipped by 4 bases and J by 11 bases; unmatched bases: 5.

The chain combines TRBV5-4 with TRBJ1-3; possible D gene TRBD1, 5 bases. Germline CDR1 SGHNT, CDR2 YYREEE (reference sequence). The V and J ends lost 4 bases and 3 bases respectively, with 14 bases between them. The CDR3 has 15 amino acids. In nucleotides, the CDR3 is TGTGCCAGCAGCCCACAAGACAGCCTTGGAAACACCATATATTTT. This codes for CASSPQDSLGNTIYF. The full variable domain, in which reference TRBV5-4 and TRBJ1-3 provide the parts outside the CDR3, is ETGVTQSPTHLIKTRGQQVTLRCSSQSGHNTVSWYQQALGQGPQFIFQYYREEENGRGNFPPRFSGLQFPNYSSELNVNALELDDSALYLCASSPQDSLGNTIYFGEGSWLTVV.

This rearrangement joins TRBV5-1 to TRBJ2-3; D may be TRBD2 (5 bases). V was shortened by 3 bases and J by 5 bases, with 13 bases between the two germline ends. Looked up from germline, CDR1 is SGHRS and CDR2 is YFSETQ. The length of the CDR3 is 14 residues. This CDR3 reads CASSSGQAGDTQYF. The CDR3, as DNA: TGCGCCAGCAGCTCAGGCCAGGCGGGAGATACGCAGTATTTT.

The rearrangement links TRBV28 to TRBJ2-1; 16 nucleotides agree with TRBD2. Germline lookup yields CDR1 MDHEN and CDR2 SYDVKM. The CDR3 length is 17 residues. Trimming cost V 8 bases and J 11 bases; bases outside gene matches: 15. The CDR3 is CASLGTSGGARPGKQFF. CDR3 DNA sequence: TGTGCCAGCCTAGGGACTAGCGGGGGGGCCCGGCCTGGTAAGCAGTTCTTC.

The V call is TRBV7-2, the J call TRBJ2-1, with D uncertain. The germline V gene encodes CDR1 SGHTA and CDR2 FQGNSA. Trimming cost V 0 bases and J 7 bases, with 4 bases left between them. The CDR3 contains 12 residues. The CDR3 nucleotides read TGTGCCAGCAGCTTAGCGCGTAATGAGCAGTTCTTC. The encoded protein is CASSLARNEQFF.

This clone was seen just once. The J gene is TRBJ2-5, the V gene TRBV5-4; TRBD2 matches 9 bases. The J segment lost 0 bases and the V segment lost 7 bases, leaving 4 bases of the junction unmatched. Germline-derived CDR1 and CDR2 are SGHNT and YYREEE (reference sequence). CDR3 length: 14 residues. CDR3 coding DNA: TGTGCCAGCCGGGCGGGGGGGTACCAAGAGACCCAGTACTTC. It yields the protein CASRAGGYQETQYF.